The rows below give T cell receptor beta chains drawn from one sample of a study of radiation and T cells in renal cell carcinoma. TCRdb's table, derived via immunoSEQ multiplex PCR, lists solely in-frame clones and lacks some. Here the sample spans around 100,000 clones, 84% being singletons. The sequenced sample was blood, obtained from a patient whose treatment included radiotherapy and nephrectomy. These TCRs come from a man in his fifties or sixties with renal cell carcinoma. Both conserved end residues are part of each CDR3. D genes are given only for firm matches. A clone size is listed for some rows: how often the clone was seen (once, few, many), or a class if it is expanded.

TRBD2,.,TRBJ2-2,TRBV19,TGTGCCAGTAGTATGGGACTAGGGGGTCAGCTGTTTTTT,CASSMGLGGQLFF
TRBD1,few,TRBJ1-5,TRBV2,TGTGCCAGCAGTCTACAGGGGGGACCCCAGCATTTT,CASSLQGGPQHF
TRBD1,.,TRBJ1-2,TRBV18,TGTGCCAGCTCACCGGGTGGAGGGGGCGCCGACTATGGCTACACCTTC,CASSPGGGGADYGYTF
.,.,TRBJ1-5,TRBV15,TGTGCCACCAGCTCCCAGGGGTTTCCAAGCAATCAGCCCCAGCATTTT,CATSSQGFPSNQPQHF
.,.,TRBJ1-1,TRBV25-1,TGTGCCAGCAGTGGAACCGCATCTGAAGCTTTCTTT,CASSGTASEAFF
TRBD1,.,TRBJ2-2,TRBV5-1,TGCGCCAGCAGCTTGGCCGGGACAGGGTTCGGCACCGGGGAGCTGTTTTTT,CASSLAGTGFGTGELFF
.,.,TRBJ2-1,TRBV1,TGCACCAAGACAGGGCATAGTGAGCAGTTCTTC,CTKTGHSEQFF
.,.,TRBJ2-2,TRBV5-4,TGTGCCATCCACAAGGAGGGGACAAAGAACACCGGGGAGCTGTTTTTT,CAIHKEGTKNTGELFF
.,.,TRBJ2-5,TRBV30,TGTGCCTGGAGTGGCCAAGAGACCCAGTACTTC,CAWSGQETQYF
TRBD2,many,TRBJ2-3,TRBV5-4,TGTGCCAGCAGCTTGGCTCTGGCGGGAGTACAGACTACGCAGTATTTT,CASSLALAGVQTTQYF
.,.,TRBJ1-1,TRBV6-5,TGTGCCAGCAGTTTTGACAGGCAGAACACTGAAGCTTTCTTT,CASSFDRQNTEAFF
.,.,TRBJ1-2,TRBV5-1,TGCGCCAGCAGCTTGGCAGGGAACTATGGCTACACCTTC,CASSLAGNYGYTF
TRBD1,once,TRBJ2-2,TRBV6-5,TGTGCCAGCAGTCGACAGGGCACGACCGGGGAGCTGTTTTTT,CASSRQGTTGELFF
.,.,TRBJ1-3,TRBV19,TGTGCCAGTAGTTTCCTACAGGGTTCTCCTGGAAACACCATATATTTT,CASSFLQGSPGNTIYF
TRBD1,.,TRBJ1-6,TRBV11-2,TGTGCCAGCAGCTTACAGGGGGCCAATTCACCCCTCCACTTT,CASSLQGANSPLHF
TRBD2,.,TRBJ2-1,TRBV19,TGTGCCAGTAGGGGGACTAGCGGGAACTACAATGAGCAGTTCTTC,CASRGTSGNYNEQFF
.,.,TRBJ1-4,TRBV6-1,TGTGCCAGCAGTGATTCAAGGGAGGGTGAAAAACTGTTTTTT,CASSDSREGEKLFF
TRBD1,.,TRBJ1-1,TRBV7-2,TGTGCCAGCAGCCCCCGACAGGGGGCATCCGTGCACACTGAAGCTTTCTTT,CASSPRQGASVHTEAFF
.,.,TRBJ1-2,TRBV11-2,TGTGCCAGCAGCTTAGATTGGACTCTTACAGGCGATGGCTACACCTTC,CASSLDWTLTGDGYTF
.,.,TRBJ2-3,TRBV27,TGTGCCAGCAGTTTCTCAGGGGGCACAGATACGCAGTATTTT,CASSFSGGTDTQYF
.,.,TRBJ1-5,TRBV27,TGTGCCAGCAGTTTTTGGGGGGATCAGCCCCAGCATTTT,CASSFWGDQPQHF
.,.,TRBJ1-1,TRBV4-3,TGCGCCAGCAGCCAAGATGGGGGGGGTCGGGGGAGGACTGAAGCTTTCTTT,CASSQDGGGRGRTEAFF
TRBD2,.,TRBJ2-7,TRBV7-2,TGTGCCAGCAGCTTACTAGCGGGAGGGGAGCAGTACTTC,CASSLLAGGEQYF
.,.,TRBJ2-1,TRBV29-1,TGCAGCGTTAACAGCGGGCCGTCCAATTACAATGAGCAGTTCTTC,CSVNSGPSNYNEQFF
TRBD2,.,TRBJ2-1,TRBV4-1,TGCGCCAGCAGCCAAGATTCGGCTAGCGGGGCTCAGCAGTTCTTC,CASSQDSASGAQQFF
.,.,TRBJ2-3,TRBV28,TGTGCCAGCAAGGGCTTTCGTCTTAGCCGCACAGATACGCAGTATTTT,CASKGFRLSRTDTQYF